The T cell receptor (beta chain) described here comes from a study of T-cell reconstitution after alpha-beta-depleted transplantation in children. The study, taken as a whole, reports: There were reportedly several hundred expanded graft clones from which alpha-beta T cells came about two months after transplant. Some patients owed their high day-60 TCRbeta diversity to surviving recipient T cells and thymic progenitors.

This clonotype was observed many times. What it recognizes is unknown. Construction of the TCRbeta library involved unique molecular identifiers. TCRdb re-called the PCR reads with MiXCR, one entry per CDR3 protein. The sample has around 600,000 distinct CDR3 sequences; under 25% are singletons. CDR3 length: 15 residues. CDR1 is MNHEY, CDR2 SMNVEV, per germline (reference sequence). The V end was cut by 6 bases, the J end by 2 bases, with 14 bases between. This chain uses TRBV27 with TRBJ2-1, with D possibly being TRBD1 or TRBD2 (5 bases each). The source material was PBMCs, mostly from graft donor cells, sampled 360 days after TCRalphabeta/CD19-depleted stem cell transplant. This sequence originates from a boy in the first two years of life who had a stem cell transplant for acute myeloid leukemia, so the T cells may come from the graft donor. CDR3 nucleotide sequence: TGTGCCAGCAGGAGGGGCACGACAGCCTACAATGAGCAGTTCTTC. Translation: CASRRGTTAYNEQFF.